The 11 T cell receptor beta chains below were found in one sample sequenced in a study of blood T cell repertoires in COVID-19. Sequenced by immunoSEQ multiplex PCR; TCRdb stores in-frame clones only, minus some. The sample contains 70,000 or so clones, 60% to 85% of which appear only once. Sequenced: peripheral blood. The source of these receptors is a man aged 60 to 75 with acute or convalescent COVID-19.

V is TRBV18 and J is TRBJ2-7; the D gene is possibly TRBD1 (6 bases). The CDR3 has 14 residues. CDR1 is KGHSH and CDR2 is LQKENI in the germline V gene. V was cut by 0 bases and J by 5 bases, with 11 bases left in between. The CDR3 DNA sequence: TGTGCCAGCTCACCACCCTGGGACATGGACGAGCAGTACTTC. Its protein product is CASSPPWDMDEQYF. Variable domain in full (rest from reference TRBV18 and TRBJ2-7): NAGVMQNPRHLVRRRGQEARLRCSPMKGHSHVYWYRQLPEEGLKFMVYLQKENIIDESGMPKERFSAEFPKEGPSILRIQQVVRGDSAAYFCASSPPWDMDEQYFGPGTRLTVT.

The sample holds one count of this clone. V is TRBV6-5 and J is TRBJ1-1; 7 bases map to TRBD1. The CDR3 runs 12 residues. The V gene's germline CDR1 is MNHEY and CDR2 SVGAGI. Losses at the gene ends were 6 bases for V and 8 bases for J; bases not matched to a gene: 6. This CDR3 is CASRAQTGEAFF. CDR3 DNA: TGTGCCAGCAGGGCCCAGACAGGGGAAGCTTTCTTT.

V and J are TRBV29-1 and TRBJ2-7; 8 positions agree with TRBD1. V lost 7 bases to trimming and J lost 5 bases; unmatched junction nucleotides: 7. The germline gives CDR1 SQVTM, CDR2 ANQGSEA. The CDR3 covers 12 residues. The CDR3 sequence is CSARQGKNEQYF. Written as DNA, the CDR3 is TGCAGCGCTCGACAGGGGAAAAACGAGCAGTACTTC.

This chain connects TRBV7-2 to TRBJ2-7, with a tentative D call TRBD2 (7 bases). This CDR3 has 14 amino acids. V gave up 1 base and J gave up 7 bases, with 14 bases separating them. Germline CDR1 reads SGHTA; CDR2 reads FQGNSA. The CDR3 sequence is CASSLGGRGREQYF. Here the CDR3 DNA reads TGTGCCAGCAGCTTAGGGGGGCGGGGGCGAGAGCAGTACTTC.

The chain carries TRBV11-2 and TRBJ2-7; 8 bases map to TRBD1. The V gene end was trimmed by 3 bases and the J gene end by 3 bases; junction bases not matched to a gene: 10. The CDR3 sequence is 16 residues long. Germline V gene lookup returns CDR1 SGHAT and CDR2 FQNNGV. The CDR3: CASSFLLDRGFYEQYF. The CDR3 region has the DNA TGTGCCAGCAGCTTCTTACTAGACAGGGGATTCTACGAGCAGTACTTC.

The rearrangement uses TRBV5-4 and TRBJ2-5; a weak D match, TRBD1 (6 bases). The CDR3 totals 15 residues. The germline V and J ends were trimmed by 1 base and 4 bases, with 14 bases remaining between them. From germline, CDR1 is SGHNT and CDR2 YYREEE (reference sequence). Written as DNA, the CDR3 is TGTGCCAGCAGCTTGAATAGGGGGATCCCAGAGACCCAGTACTTC. This codes for CASSLNRGIPETQYF.

The chain carries TRBV5-6 and TRBJ1-1; 7 bases match TRBD1. This CDR3 contains 15 residues. CDR1 and CDR2 from the germline V gene are SGHDT and YYEEEE. V was pared by 3 bases and J by 8 bases, with 13 bases of the junction left unmatched. In nucleotides, the CDR3 is TGTGCCAGCAGCTCCCCCGGCTGGGGACAGAAAGAAGCTTTCTTT. This encodes CASSSPGWGQKEAFF.

The chain couples TRBV6-5 to TRBJ1-1; 8 bases are shared with TRBD1. Germline assignment: CDR1 MNHEY and CDR2 SVGAGI. The V segment lost 7 bases and the J segment 3 bases; nucleotides outside the gene matches: 7. CDR3 size: 14 residues. As DNA, the CDR3 is TGTGCCAGCAACCGGGACAGGCGGGACACTGAAGCTTTCTTT. This sequence encodes CASNRDRRDTEAFF.

This clone showed up just a few times. The chain is built from TRBV19 and TRBJ2-1; 7 bases agree with TRBD1. Germline CDR1 reads LNHDA; CDR2 reads SQIVND (reference sequence). The CDR3 loop spans 15 amino acids. The V segment lost 3 bases and the J segment 7 bases; nucleotides outside the gene matches: 9. CDR3 in amino acids: CASSIWSGGGNEQFF. CDR3 sequence (DNA): TGTGCCAGTAGTATCTGGTCAGGGGGTGGGAATGAGCAGTTCTTC. The variable domain in full, completed from reference TRBV19 and TRBJ2-1, reads DGGITQSPKYLFRKEGQNVTLSCEQNLNHDAMYWYRQDPGQGLRLIYYSQIVNDFQKGDIAEGYSVSREKKESFPLTVTSAQKNPTAFYLCASSIWSGGGNEQFFGPGTRLTVL.

This clone has a single count. The chain uses TRBV15 and TRBJ2-6; D uncertain. This CDR3 comprises 15 residues. Per germline, CDR1 LNHNV and CDR2 YYDKDF (reference sequence). Trimming stripped 3 bases from V and 1 base from J, with 7 bases between. CDR3 in amino acids: CATSRARSGANVLTF. The CDR3 bases are TGTGCCACCAGCAGGGCCCGTTCTGGGGCCAACGTCCTGACTTTC.

The V and J genes are TRBV3-1 (or the pseudogene TRBV3-2) and TRBJ1-5; the D gene is possibly TRBD1 (5 bases). Germline CDR1 is LGHDT and CDR2 is YNNKEL (reference sequence). The germline V and J ends were trimmed by 0 bases and 6 bases, with 15 bases remaining between them. The CDR3 contains 16 residues. CDR3 protein: CASSQDSNRRTQPQHF. CDR3 in DNA: TGTGCCAGCAGCCAAGATAGTAACAGGCGGACTCAGCCCCAGCATTTT.